A single sample is the source of the 9 T cell receptor beta chains below, sequenced in a study of shared clonotypes between healthy human individuals. CD45RO negativity and positive selection for CCR7 defined naive CD8 cells, a population that excluded terminally differentiated effector memory CD45RA+ cells. The data were produced by immunoSEQ multiplex PCR, yet TCRdb's version contains in-frame clones alone and is incomplete. Here the sample spans about 650,000 clones, 95% to 96% being singletons. The sequenced sample was naive CD8+ T cells sorted from blood. These receptors were collected from a woman aged 25 to 45 in good health.

The chain is built from TRBV27 and TRBJ2-1; D may be TRBD1 (7 bases). The CDR3 loop spans 15 amino acids. The V end was cut by 6 bases, the J end by 9 bases, with 21 bases between. Germline lookup yields CDR1 MNHEY and CDR2 SMNVEV (reference sequence). The CDR3 loop is CASSLSLGGGGEQFF. The CDR3 region has the DNA TGTGCCAGCAGCCTCTCGCTAGGAGGGGGCGGTGAGCAGTTCTTC.

The chain recombines TRBV11-2 with TRBJ2-3; TRBD1 is a possible D gene (5 bases). The CDR3 is 15 residues long. Trimming took off 1 base at V and 1 base at J, with 9 bases between the two ends. Germline values: CDR1 SGHAT, CDR2 FQNNGV. CDR3 in amino acids: CASSLGGRGTDTQYF. In DNA form, the CDR3 reads TGTGCCAGCAGCTTAGGGGGCAGGGGCACAGATACGCAGTATTTT.

This chain links TRBV27 with TRBJ2-1; no clear D gene. The V and J ends lost 3 bases and 7 bases respectively, with 7 bases between them. The CDR3 is 12 amino acids. CDR1 is MNHEY, CDR2 SMNVEV, per germline (reference sequence). DNA for the CDR3: TGTGCCAGCAGTTTTGGGCGTAATGAGCAGTTCTTC. Its translation is CASSFGRNEQFF.

This clone was detected only once. The genes are TRBV2 and TRBJ2-7; 7 bases are a match to TRBD1. The V gene end was trimmed by 1 base and the J gene end by 1 base; junction bases not matched to a gene: 7. CDR3 length equals 16 residues. Germline V gene data show CDR1 as SNHLY and CDR2 as FYNNEI. CDR3 sequence (DNA): TGTGCCAGCAGTGAAGTATCGACAGGGAATTCCTACGAGCAGTACTTC. Translated: CASSEVSTGNSYEQYF.

The chain carries TRBV7-9 and TRBJ2-7; possibly TRBD1 or TRBD2 for D (6 bases each). V was clipped by 4 bases and J by 3 bases, with 13 bases between them. This CDR3 region has 14 residues. Per the germline V gene, CDR1 is SEHNR and CDR2 is FQNEAQ (reference sequence). This CDR3 is CASSYGGGNYEQYF. The DNA for the CDR3 is TGTGCCAGCAGCTATGGAGGGGGTAACTACGAGCAGTACTTC.

The CDR3 DNA sequence: TGTGCCAGCAGCCTAGTCTCAGAGACCCAGTACTTC. Amino acids: CASSLVSETQYF. V gene TRBV7-9 combines with J gene TRBJ2-5; D unclear. There are 12 residues in the CDR3. CDR1 SEHNR and CDR2 FQNEAQ come from the germline V gene (reference sequence). The V and J ends lost 5 bases and 4 bases respectively, with 8 bases between them.

The chain employs TRBV10-2 and TRBJ2-7, with D perhaps matching TRBD2 (5 bases). The V and J ends lost 4 bases and 4 bases respectively, with 17 bases between them. Germline lookup yields CDR1 WSHSY and CDR2 SAAADI. This CDR3 region has 15 residues. The CDR3 bases are TGCGCCAGCAGTGTTTGGAGGCCCACTGATTACGAGCAGTACTTC. Amino acids: CASSVWRPTDYEQYF.

The chain links TRBV7-6 to TRBJ2-5; 9 bases match TRBD1. The CDR3 has 15 residues. Germline CDR1 is SGHVS and CDR2 is FNYEAQ. After removal of 4 bases from V and 5 bases from J, the junction contained 8 bases not matched to a gene. CDR3 sequence: CASSSSRDRAETQYF. The CDR3 coding sequence is TGTGCCAGCAGCTCATCCCGGGACAGGGCTGAGACCCAGTACTTC.

This clone was recorded only once. This sample also contains other DNA sequences that code for the same CDR3. The chain is built from TRBV4-1 and TRBJ2-7; weak D call: TRBD1 (6 bases). There are 14 residues in the CDR3. Germline V gene sequence: CDR1 MGHRA, CDR2 YSYEKL. V was shortened by 3 bases and J by 0 bases, with 9 bases between the two germline ends. The CDR3 protein is CASSHSTGSYEQYF. CDR3 nucleotide sequence: TGCGCCAGCAGCCATTCGACAGGCTCCTACGAGCAGTACTTC.